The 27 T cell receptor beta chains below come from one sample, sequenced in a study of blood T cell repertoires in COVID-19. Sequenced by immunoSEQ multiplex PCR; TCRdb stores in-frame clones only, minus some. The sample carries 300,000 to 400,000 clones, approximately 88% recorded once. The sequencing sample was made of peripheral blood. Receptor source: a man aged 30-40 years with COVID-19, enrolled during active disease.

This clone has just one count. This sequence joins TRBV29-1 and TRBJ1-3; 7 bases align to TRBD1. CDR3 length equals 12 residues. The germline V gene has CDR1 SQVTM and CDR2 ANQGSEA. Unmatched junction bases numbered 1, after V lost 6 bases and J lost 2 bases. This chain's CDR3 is CSVGQAGNTIYF. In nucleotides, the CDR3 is TGCAGCGTCGGACAGGCTGGAAACACCATATATTTT. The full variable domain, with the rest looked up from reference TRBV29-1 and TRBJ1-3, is SAVISQKPSRDICQRGTSLTIQCQVDSQVTMMFWYRQQPGQSLTLIATANQGSEATYESGFVIDKFPISRPNLTFSTLTVSNMSPEDSSIYLCSVGQAGNTIYFGEGSWLTVV.

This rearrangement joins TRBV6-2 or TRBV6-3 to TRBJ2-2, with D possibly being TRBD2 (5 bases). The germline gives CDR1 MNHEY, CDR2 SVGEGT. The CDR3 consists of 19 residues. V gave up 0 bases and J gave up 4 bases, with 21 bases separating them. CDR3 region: CASSYSITQVVGITGELFF. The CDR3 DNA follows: TGTGCCAGCAGTTACTCGATCACCCAGGTCGTCGGGATCACCGGGGAGCTGTTTTTT.

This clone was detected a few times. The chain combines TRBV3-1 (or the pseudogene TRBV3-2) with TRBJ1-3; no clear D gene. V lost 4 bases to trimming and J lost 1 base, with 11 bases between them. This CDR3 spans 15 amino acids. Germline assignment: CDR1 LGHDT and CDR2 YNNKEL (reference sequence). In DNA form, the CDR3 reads TGTGCCAGCAGCCCTAGAGGTGCTTCTGGAAACACCATATATTTT. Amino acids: CASSPRGASGNTIYF.

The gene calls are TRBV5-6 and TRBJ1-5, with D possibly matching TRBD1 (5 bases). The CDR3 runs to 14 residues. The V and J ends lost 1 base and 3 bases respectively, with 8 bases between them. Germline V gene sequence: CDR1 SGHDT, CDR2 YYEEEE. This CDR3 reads CASSLLQDNQPQHF. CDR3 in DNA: TGTGCCAGCAGCTTGTTACAGGACAATCAGCCCCAGCATTTT.

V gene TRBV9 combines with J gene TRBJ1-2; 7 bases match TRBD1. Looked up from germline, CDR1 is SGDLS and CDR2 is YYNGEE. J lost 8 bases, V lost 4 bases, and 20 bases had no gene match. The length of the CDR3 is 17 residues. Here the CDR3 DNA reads TGTGCCAGCAGCCCCCGACAGGGCAGAGGACTGGTAGGGGGCTACACCTTC. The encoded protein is CASSPRQGRGLVGGYTF.

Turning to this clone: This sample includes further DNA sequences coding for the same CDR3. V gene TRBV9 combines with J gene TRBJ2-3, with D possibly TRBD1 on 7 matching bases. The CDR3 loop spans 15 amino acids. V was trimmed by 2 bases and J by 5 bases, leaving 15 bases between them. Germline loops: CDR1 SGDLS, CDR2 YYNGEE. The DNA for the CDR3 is TGTGCCAGCAGCGTCCTCGGGACAGCGGGAGATACGCAGTATTTT. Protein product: CASSVLGTAGDTQYF.

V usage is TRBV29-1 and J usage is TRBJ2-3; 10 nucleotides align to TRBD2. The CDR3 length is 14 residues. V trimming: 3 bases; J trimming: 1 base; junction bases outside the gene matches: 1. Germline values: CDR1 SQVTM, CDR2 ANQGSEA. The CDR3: CSVDLAGGTDTQYF. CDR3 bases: TGCAGCGTTGACCTAGCGGGAGGCACAGATACGCAGTATTTT.

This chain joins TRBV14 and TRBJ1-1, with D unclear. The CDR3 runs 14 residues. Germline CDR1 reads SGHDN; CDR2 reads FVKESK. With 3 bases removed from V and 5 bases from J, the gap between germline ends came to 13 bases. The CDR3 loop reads CASSHSGIFTEAFF. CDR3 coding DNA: TGTGCCAGCAGCCATTCCGGGATTTTTACTGAAGCTTTCTTT.

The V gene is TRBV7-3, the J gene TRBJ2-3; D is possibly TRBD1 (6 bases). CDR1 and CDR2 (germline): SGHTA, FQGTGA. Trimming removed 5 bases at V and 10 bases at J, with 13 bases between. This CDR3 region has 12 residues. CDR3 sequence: CASSQTGSPQYF. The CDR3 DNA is TGTGCCAGCAGCCAAACAGGGTCACCGCAGTATTTT.

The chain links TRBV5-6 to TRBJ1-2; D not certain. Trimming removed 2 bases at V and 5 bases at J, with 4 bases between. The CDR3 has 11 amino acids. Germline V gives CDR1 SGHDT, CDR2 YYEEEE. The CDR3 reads CASSFLYGYTF. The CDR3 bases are TGTGCCAGCAGCTTCTTATATGGCTACACCTTC.

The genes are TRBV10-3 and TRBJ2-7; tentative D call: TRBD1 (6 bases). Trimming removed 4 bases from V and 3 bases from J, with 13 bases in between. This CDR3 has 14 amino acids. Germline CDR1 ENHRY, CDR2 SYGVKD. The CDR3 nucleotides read TGTGCCATCAGTGGCGAACAGGGATTCTACGAGCAGTACTTC. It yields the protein CAISGEQGFYEQYF.

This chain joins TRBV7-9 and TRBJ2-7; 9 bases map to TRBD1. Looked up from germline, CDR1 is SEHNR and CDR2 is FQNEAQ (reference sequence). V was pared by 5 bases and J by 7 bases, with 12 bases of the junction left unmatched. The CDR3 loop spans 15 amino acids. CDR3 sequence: CASSPRDRDSGEQYF. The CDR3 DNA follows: TGTGCCAGCAGCCCTAGGGACAGGGATTCGGGAGAGCAGTACTTC. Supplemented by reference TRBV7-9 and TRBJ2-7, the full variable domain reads DTGVSQNPRHKITKRGQNVTFRCDPISEHNRLYWYRQTLGQGPEFLTYFQNEAQLEKSRLLSDRFSAERPKGSFSTLEIQRTEQGDSAMYLCASSPRDRDSGEQYFGPGTRLTVT.

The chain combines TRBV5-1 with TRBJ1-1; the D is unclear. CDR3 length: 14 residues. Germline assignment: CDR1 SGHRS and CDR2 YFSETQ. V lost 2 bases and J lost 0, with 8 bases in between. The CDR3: CASSFGVLNTEAFF. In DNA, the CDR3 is TGCGCCAGCAGCTTCGGGGTTCTGAACACTGAAGCTTTCTTT.

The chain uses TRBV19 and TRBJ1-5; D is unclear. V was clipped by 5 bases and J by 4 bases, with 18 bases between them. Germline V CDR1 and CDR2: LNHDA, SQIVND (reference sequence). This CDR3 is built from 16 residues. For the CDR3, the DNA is TGTGCCAGTAGTGCCCCTCGTGAAGGGAGAAATCAGCCCCAGCATTTT. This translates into CASSAPREGRNQPQHF.

CDR3 sequence: CASSQRTGDGNTIYF. The CDR3 DNA reads as TGTGCCAGCAGCCAGAGGACAGGGGATGGGAACACCATATATTTT. The J gene is TRBJ1-3, the V gene TRBV7-2; 9 nucleotides match TRBD1. The ends lost 5 bases at V and 7 bases at J; junction bases unmatched: 9. Germline-derived CDR1 and CDR2 are SGHTA and FQGNSA. The CDR3 length is 15 residues.

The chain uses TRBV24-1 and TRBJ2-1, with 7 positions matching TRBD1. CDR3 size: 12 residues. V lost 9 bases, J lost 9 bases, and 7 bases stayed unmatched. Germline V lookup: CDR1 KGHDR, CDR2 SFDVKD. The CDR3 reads CATAQGVGEQFF. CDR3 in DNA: TGTGCCACCGCCCAGGGGGTGGGTGAGCAGTTCTTC.

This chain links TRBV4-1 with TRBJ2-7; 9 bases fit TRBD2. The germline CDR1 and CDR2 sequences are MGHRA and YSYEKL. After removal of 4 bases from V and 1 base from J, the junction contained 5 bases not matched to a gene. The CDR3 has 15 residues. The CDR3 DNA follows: TGCGCCAGCAGCCGTAGCGGGAGTAGGTCCTACGAGCAGTACTTC. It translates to CASSRSGSRSYEQYF.

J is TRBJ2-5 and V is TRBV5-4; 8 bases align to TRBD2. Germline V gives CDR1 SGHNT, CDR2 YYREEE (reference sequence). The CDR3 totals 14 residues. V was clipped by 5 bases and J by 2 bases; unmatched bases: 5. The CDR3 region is CASRSRGVQETQYF. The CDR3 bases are TGTGCCAGCAGGTCGCGGGGGGTGCAAGAGACCCAGTACTTC.

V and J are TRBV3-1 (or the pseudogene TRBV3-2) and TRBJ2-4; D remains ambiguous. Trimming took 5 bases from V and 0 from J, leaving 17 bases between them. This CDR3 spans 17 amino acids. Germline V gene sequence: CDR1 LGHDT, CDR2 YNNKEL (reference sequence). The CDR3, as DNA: TGTGCCAGCAGCGCCCGTTCCACTGTGCTAGCCAAAAACATTCAGTACTTC. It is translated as CASSARSTVLAKNIQYF.

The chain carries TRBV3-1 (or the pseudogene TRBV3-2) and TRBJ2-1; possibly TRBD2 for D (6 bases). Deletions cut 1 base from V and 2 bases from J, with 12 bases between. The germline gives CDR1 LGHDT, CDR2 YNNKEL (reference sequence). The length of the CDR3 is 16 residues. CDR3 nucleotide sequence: TGTGCCAGCAGCCAAGGGGGGGTAATAACCTACAATGAGCAGTTCTTC. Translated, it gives CASSQGGVITYNEQFF.

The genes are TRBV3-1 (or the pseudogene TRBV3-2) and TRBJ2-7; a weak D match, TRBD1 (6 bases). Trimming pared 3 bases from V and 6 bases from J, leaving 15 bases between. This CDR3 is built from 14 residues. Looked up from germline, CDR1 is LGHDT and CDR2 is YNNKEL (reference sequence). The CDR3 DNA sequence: TGTGCCAGCAGCCACGGACAGTCCTTCTTCGAGCAGTACTTC. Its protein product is CASSHGQSFFEQYF.

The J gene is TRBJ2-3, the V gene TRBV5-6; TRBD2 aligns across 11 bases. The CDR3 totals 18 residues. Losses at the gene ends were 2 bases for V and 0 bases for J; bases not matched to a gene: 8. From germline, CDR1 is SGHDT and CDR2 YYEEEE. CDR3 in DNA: TGTGCCAGCAGCTTCGCCGCTAGCGGGGGGTTAAGCACAGATACGCAGTATTTT. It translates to CASSFAASGGLSTDTQYF.

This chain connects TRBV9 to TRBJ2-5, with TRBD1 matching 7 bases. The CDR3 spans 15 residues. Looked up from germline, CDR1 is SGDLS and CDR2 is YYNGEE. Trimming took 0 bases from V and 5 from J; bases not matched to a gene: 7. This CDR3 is CASSVVGGQKETQYF. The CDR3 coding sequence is TGTGCCAGCAGCGTAGTTGGGGGACAGAAGGAGACCCAGTACTTC.

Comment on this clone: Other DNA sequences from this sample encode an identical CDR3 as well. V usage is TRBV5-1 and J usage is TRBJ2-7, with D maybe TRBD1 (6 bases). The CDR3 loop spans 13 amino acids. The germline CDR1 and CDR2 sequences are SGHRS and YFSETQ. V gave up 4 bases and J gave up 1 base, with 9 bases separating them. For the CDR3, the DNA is TGCGCCAGCAGCAGGGACACATCCTACGAGCAGTACTTC. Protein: CASSRDTSYEQYF.

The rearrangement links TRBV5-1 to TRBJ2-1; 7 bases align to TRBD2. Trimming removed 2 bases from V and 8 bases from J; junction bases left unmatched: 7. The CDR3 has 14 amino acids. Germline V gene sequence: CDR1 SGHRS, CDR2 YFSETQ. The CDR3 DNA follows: TGCGCCAGCAGCTTAAATTGGGGGGGAGATGAGCAGTTCTTC. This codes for CASSLNWGGDEQFF.

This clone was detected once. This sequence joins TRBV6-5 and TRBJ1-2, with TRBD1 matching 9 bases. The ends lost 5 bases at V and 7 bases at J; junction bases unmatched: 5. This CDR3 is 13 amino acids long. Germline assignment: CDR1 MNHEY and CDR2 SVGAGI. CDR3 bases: TGTGCCAGCAGTCCCGGGACAGGGATTGGCTACACCTTC. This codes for CASSPGTGIGYTF.

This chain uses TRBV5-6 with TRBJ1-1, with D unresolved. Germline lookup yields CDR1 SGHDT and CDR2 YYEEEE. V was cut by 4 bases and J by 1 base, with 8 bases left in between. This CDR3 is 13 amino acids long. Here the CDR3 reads CASSQWPNTEAFF. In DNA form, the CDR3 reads TGTGCCAGCAGCCAATGGCCGAACACTGAAGCTTTCTTT.